The clone carrying this T cell receptor beta chain has a single count. The sample belongs to a study of shared clonotypes between healthy human individuals. CDR3 size: 14 residues. The V and J ends lost 6 bases and 0 bases respectively, with 10 bases between them. The germline CDR1 and CDR2 sequences are SGHRS and YFSETQ. Clones were read by immunoSEQ multiplex PCR, and TCRdb kept only the in-frame ones, dropping some. In the table there are about 2.3 million clones, approximately 93% of which are singletons. The TCR was taken from a man aged 18 to 29 in good health. Some clones in this sample may be carry-over from other donors' samples. The specimen sequenced was naive CD4+ T cells from PBMCs. The subset here: CD45RA+ positively selected. This chain uses TRBV5-1 with TRBJ1-3; D not resolved. In nucleotides, the CDR3 is TGCGCCAGCACGTGGGGAAGCTCTGGAAACACCATATATTTT. It translates to CASTWGSSGNTIYF.